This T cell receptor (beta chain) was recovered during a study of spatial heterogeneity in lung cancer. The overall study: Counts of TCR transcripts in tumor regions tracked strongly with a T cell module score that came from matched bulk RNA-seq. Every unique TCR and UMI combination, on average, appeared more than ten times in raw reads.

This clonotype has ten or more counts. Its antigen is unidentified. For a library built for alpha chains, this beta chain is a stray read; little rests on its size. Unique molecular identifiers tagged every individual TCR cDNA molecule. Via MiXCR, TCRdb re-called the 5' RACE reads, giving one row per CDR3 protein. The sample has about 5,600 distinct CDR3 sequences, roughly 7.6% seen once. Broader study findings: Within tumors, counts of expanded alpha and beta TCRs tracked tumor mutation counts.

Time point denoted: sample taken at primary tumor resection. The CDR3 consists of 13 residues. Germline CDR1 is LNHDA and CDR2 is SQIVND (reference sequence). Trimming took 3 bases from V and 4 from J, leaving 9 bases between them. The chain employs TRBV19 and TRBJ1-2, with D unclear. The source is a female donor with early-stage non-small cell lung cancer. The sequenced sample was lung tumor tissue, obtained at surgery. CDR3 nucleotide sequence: TGTGCCAGTAGTATTGATAGCTTCTATGGCTACACCTTC. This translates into CASSIDSFYGYTF.